Listed here are 9 T cell receptor beta chains from one sample, sequenced in a study of blood T cells in healthy people across ages. Next came a second PCR, run for about 6 to 12 cycles, which used a sample-barcoded 5' primer along with a J-beta primer mix. TCRdb reprocessed the 5' RACE reads via MiXCR and lists one record per CDR3 protein. The repertoire includes roughly 800,000 distinct CDR3 sequences, nearly 60% of them detected once, and about 20% sits in the top ten. Sequencing input: blood. The receptors stem from a young man in good health.

The chain has TRBV4-3 and TRBJ1-4; D is undetermined. Looked up from germline, CDR1 is LGHNA and CDR2 is YSLEER. Between the trimmed V and J ends, which lost 1 base and 4 bases, there was a span of 10 bases. CDR3 length: 15 residues. CDR3 in amino acids: CASSQGPTVNEKLFF. Written as DNA, the CDR3 is TGCGCCAGCAGCCAAGGCCCGACGGTTAATGAAAAACTGTTTTTT.

This clonotype was detected only a few times. V is TRBV4-1 and J is TRBJ2-7; tentatively, D is TRBD2 (6 bases). The V end lost 0 bases, the J end lost 1 base, and 13 bases lay between the germline ends. CDR3 size: 16 residues. The germline V gene encodes CDR1 MGHRA and CDR2 YSYEKL. CDR3 amino acids: CASSQDPPSESYEQYF. The CDR3, as DNA: TGCGCCAGCAGCCAAGATCCGCCTAGCGAGTCCTACGAGCAGTACTTC.

The V and J genes are TRBV2 and TRBJ2-2, with 13 nucleotides matching TRBD2. The CDR3 totals 19 residues. CDR1 and CDR2 (germline): SNHLY, FYNNEI. After removal of 6 bases from V and 4 bases from J, the junction contained 14 bases not matched to a gene. The CDR3 DNA is TGTGCCAGCAGCACGAAAGCCGGGACTAGCGGGATACGCACCGGGGAGCTGTTTTTT. Encoded protein: CASSTKAGTSGIRTGELFF.

This clonotype showed up just a few times. The rearrangement joins TRBV15 to TRBJ2-5; TRBD2 might be the D (6 bases). This CDR3 is built from 17 residues. The V gene lost 0 bases and the J gene lost 5 bases, with 19 bases spanning the gap. Germline values: CDR1 LNHNV, CDR2 YYDKDF (reference sequence). In DNA form, the CDR3 reads TGTGCCACCAGCAGAGATTTAGGACGGGGACTTGAGGAGACCCAGTACTTC. Translated: CATSRDLGRGLEETQYF.

This clonotype was seen only a few times. The chain joins TRBV7-2 to TRBJ1-1, with TRBD1 as a possible D gene (5 bases). This CDR3 spans 12 amino acids. Germline loops: CDR1 SGHTA, CDR2 FQGNSA. V was shortened by 6 bases and J by 7 bases, with 12 bases between the two germline ends. Written as DNA, the CDR3 is TGTGCCAGCAGTCAGGGACTGGGTGAAGCTTTCTTT. This gives the protein CASSQGLGEAFF.

The chain joins TRBV14 to TRBJ1-1, with unresolved D. The V gene lost 0 bases and the J gene lost 2 bases, with 10 bases spanning the gap. Germline lookup yields CDR1 SGHDN and CDR2 FVKESK. The CDR3 length is 15 residues. The CDR3 protein is CASSQETDPNTEAFF. The CDR3 DNA is TGTGCCAGCAGCCAAGAGACGGACCCAAACACTGAAGCTTTCTTT.

This clonotype was counted between two and nine times. The genes are TRBV27 and TRBJ2-1; TRBD2 matches 7 bases. V shed 5 bases and J 6 bases; nucleotides not matched to a gene: 7. CDR1 MNHEY and CDR2 SMNVEV come from the germline V gene (reference sequence). The CDR3 is 14 residues long. The CDR3 DNA follows: TGTGCCAGCAGTCCCGGACTAGGGAGCAATGAGCAGTTCTTC. This sequence encodes CASSPGLGSNEQFF.

This chain connects TRBV20-1 to TRBJ2-7; tentatively, D is TRBD1 or TRBD2 (6 bases each). The CDR3 totals 16 residues. The germline V gene has CDR1 DFQATT and CDR2 SNEGSKA (reference sequence). Deletions cut 0 bases from V and 1 base from J, with 16 bases between. CDR3 DNA: TGCAGTGCTAGAGATTGGGGGGACACAAAGTCCTACGAGCAGTACTTC. Its protein is CSARDWGDTKSYEQYF.

The chain combines TRBV30 with TRBJ2-5; TRBD2 aligns across 8 bases. This CDR3 has 12 amino acids. V was pared by 5 bases and J by 5 bases, with 4 bases of the junction left unmatched. Germline loops: CDR1 GTSNPN, CDR2 SVGIG (reference sequence). Written as DNA, the CDR3 is TGTGCCTGGGCAAGCGGGGGCGAGACCCAGTACTTC. Amino acids: CAWASGGETQYF. The entire variable domain, with the rest obtained from reference TRBV30 and TRBJ2-5, is as follows: SQTIHQWPATLVQPVGSPLSLECTVEGTSNPNLYWYRQAAGRGLQLLFYSVGIGQISSEVPQNLSASRPQDRQFILSSKKLLLSDSGFYLCAWASGGETQYFGPGTRLLVL.